The T cell receptor beta chain under discussion was sequenced for a study of T-cell memory formation after mild COVID-19. Points from the study as a whole: Of the contracting clones, CD4+ ones lay mainly in CM and EM, and CD8+ ones in EMRA. A second wave expanding day 15 to 37 was CD4+-biased; contracting clones were balanced.

Constant-segment-primed 5'RACE gave TCR alpha and TCR beta cDNA libraries with sample barcodes and UMIs. TCRdb ran MiXCR on the 5' RACE reads and lists one entry per CDR3 protein. Of around 430,000 distinct CDR3 sequences in the sample, approximately 15% were seen once. The trim removed 4 bases at V and 1 base at J, leaving 3 bases unmatched. The CDR3 consists of 15 residues. CDR1 and CDR2 from the germline V gene are SNHLY and FYNNEI. This clonotype has a single count. Its antigen is unidentified. The chain combines TRBV2 with TRBJ2-1; 8 bases align to TRBD1. The clonotype comes from a man between 18 and 29 years old who had mild COVID-19 (a few samples of this study predate the infection). Cell type and time point are not known. Sequencing was performed on PBMCs or a T cell subset sorted from them (not recorded which). The CDR3 loop reads CASSGDRLSYNEQFF. The CDR3 DNA reads TGTGCCAGCAGTGGGGACAGGCTTTCCTACAATGAGCAGTTCTTC.